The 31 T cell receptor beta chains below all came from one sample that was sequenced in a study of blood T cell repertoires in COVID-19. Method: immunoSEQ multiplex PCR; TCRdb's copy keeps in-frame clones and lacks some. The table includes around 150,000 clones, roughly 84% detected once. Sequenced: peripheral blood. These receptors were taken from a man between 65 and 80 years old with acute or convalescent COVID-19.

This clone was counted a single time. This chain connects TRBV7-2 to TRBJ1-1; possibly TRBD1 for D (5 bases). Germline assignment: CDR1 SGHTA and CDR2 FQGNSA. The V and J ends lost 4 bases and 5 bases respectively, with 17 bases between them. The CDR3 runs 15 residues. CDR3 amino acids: CASSSGGGVATEAFF. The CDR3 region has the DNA TGTGCCAGCAGCTCTGGGGGAGGGGTAGCGACTGAAGCTTTCTTT. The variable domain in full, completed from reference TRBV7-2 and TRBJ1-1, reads GAGVSQSPSNKVTEKGKDVELRCDPISGHTALYWYRQSLGQGLEFLIYFQGNSAPDKSGLPSDRFSAERTGGSVSTLTIQRTQQEDSAVYLCASSSGGGVATEAFFGQGTRLTVV.

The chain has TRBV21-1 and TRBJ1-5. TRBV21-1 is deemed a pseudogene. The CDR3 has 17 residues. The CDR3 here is CASSKGLGLSSNQPQHF. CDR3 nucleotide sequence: TGTGCCAGCAGCAAAGGGTTGGGACTCTCTAGCAATCAGCCCCAGCATTTT.

CDR3 bases: TGTGCTAGTGGTTGGGAGGCCCAGGACGTCTACACCTTC. Encoded protein: CASGWEAQDVYTF. This chain joins TRBV12-5 and TRBJ1-2; D gene unclear. The CDR3 sequence is 13 residues long. Germline CDR1 is LGHNT and CDR2 is FRNRAP. Trimming shortened V by 4 bases and J by 10 bases, and 16 bases separated the two germline ends.

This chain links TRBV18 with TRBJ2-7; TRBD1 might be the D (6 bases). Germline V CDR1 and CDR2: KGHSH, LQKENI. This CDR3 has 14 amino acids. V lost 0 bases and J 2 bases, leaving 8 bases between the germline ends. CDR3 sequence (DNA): TGTGCCAGCTCACCACCCCGGGACACCTACGAGCAGTACTTC. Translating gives CASSPPRDTYEQYF. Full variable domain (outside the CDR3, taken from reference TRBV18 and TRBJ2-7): NAGVMQNPRHLVRRRGQEARLRCSPMKGHSHVYWYRQLPEEGLKFMVYLQKENIIDESGMPKERFSAEFPKEGPSILRIQQVVRGDSAAYFCASSPPRDTYEQYFGPGTRLTVT.

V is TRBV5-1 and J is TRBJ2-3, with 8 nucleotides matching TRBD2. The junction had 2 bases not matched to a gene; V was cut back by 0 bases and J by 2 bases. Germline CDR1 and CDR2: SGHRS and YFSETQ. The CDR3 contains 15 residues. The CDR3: CASSLGGLATDTQYF. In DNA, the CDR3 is TGCGCCAGCAGCTTGGGAGGACTAGCCACAGATACGCAGTATTTT.

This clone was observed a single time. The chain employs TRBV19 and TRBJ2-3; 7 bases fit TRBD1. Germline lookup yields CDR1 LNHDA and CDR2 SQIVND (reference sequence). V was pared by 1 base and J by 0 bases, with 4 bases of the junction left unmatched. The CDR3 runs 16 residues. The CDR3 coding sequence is TGTGCCAGTAGTATAGCGAGGGGGCGAAGCACAGATACGCAGTATTTT. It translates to CASSIARGRSTDTQYF.

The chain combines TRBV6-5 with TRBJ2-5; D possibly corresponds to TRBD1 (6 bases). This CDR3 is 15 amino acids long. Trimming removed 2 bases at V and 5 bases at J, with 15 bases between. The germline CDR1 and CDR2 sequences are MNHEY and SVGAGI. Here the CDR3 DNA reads TGTGCCAGCAGTTACGGGACAACCTCTGGGGAGACCCAGTACTTC. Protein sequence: CASSYGTTSGETQYF.

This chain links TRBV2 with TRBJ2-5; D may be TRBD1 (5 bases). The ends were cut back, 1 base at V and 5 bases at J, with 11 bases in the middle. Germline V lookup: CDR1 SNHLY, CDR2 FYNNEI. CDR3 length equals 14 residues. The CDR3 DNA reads TGTGCCAGCAGTGAAGGACAAGGGGTGGAGACCCAGTACTTC. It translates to CASSEGQGVETQYF.

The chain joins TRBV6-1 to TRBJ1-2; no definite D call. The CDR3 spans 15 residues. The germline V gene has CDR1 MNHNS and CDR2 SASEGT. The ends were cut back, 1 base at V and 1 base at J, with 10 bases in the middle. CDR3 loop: CASSEGGRRNYGYTF. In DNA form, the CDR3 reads TGTGCCAGCAGTGAAGGAGGCCGCCGTAACTATGGCTACACCTTC.

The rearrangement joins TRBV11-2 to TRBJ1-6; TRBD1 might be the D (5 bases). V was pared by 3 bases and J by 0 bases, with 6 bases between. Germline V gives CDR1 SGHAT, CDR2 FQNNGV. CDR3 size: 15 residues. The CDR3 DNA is TGTGCCAGCAGCTTGACAGACTCCTATAATTCACCCCTCCACTTT. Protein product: CASSLTDSYNSPLHF.

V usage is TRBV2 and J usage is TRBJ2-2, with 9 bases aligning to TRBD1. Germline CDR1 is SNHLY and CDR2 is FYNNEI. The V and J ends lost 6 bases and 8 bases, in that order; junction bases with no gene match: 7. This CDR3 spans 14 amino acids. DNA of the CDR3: TGTGCCAGCAGGATACAGGGGGCAACTGGGGAGCTGTTTTTT. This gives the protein CASRIQGATGELFF.

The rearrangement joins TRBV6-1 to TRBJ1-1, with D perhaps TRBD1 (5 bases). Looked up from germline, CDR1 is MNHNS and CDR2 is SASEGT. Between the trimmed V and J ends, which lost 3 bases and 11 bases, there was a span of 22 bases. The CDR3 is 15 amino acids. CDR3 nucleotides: TGTGCCAGCAGTGAGACCCCGGGACTGCCAGTTAGGGCTTTCTTT. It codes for CASSETPGLPVRAFF.

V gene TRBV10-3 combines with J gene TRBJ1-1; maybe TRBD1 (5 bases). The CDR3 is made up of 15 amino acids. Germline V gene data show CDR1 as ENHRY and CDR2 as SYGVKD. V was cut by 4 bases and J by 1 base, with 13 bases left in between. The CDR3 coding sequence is TGTGCCATCAGTGCTGAGGAGCAGGGGAACACTGAAGCTTTCTTT. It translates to CAISAEEQGNTEAFF.

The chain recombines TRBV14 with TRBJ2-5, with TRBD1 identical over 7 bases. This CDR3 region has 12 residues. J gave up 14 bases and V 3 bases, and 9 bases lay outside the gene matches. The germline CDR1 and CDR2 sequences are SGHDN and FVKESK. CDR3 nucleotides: TGTGCCAGCAGCCACTCGGGACAGCTATACTACTTC. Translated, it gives CASSHSGQLYYF.

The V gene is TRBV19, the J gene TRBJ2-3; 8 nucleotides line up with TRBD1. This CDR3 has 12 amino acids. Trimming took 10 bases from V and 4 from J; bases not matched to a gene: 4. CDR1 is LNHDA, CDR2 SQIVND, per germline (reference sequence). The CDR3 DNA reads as TGTGCCACCCAGACAGGGGCAGATACGCAGTATTTT. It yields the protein CATQTGADTQYF.

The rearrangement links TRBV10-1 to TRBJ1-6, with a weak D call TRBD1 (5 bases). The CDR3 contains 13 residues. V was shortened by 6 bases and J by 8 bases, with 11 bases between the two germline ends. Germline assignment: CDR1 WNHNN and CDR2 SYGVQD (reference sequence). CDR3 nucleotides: TGCGCCAGCAGCCCCGACAGAGATTCACCCCTCCACTTT. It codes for CASSPDRDSPLHF.

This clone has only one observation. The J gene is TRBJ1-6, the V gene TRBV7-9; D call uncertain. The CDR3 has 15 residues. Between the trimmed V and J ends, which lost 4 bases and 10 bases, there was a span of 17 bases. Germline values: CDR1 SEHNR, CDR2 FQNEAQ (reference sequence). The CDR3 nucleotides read TGTGCCAGCAGCTCAAATCCGGGGAAGAGATCACCCCTCCACTTT. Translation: CASSSNPGKRSPLHF.

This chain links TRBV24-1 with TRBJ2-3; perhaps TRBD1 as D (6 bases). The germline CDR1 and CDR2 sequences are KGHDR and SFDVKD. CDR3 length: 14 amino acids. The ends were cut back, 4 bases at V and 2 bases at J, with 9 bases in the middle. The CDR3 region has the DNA TGTGCCACCAGTGACCCAGGGGCCACAGATACGCAGTATTTT. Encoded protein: CATSDPGATDTQYF.

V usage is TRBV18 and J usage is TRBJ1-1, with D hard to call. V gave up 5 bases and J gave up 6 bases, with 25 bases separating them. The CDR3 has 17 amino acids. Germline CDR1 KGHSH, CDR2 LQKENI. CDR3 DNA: TGTGCCAGCTCAGCCTCCGTGGCGGGCGCGGTTGGACCTGAAGCTTTCTTT. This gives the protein CASSASVAGAVGPEAFF.

CDR3 in DNA: TGCGCCAGCAGTCCGGGAACCAACTATGGCTACACCTTC. Translating it yields CASSPGTNYGYTF. This chain joins TRBV10-1 and TRBJ1-2, with no clear D. V lost 5 bases to trimming and J lost 2 bases, with 9 bases between them. Germline CDR1 reads WNHNN; CDR2 reads SYGVQD (reference sequence). The CDR3 is 13 amino acids.

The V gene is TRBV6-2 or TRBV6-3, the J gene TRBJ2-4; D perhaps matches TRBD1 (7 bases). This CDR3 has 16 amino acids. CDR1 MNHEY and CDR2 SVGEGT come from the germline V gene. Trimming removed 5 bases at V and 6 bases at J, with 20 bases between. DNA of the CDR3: TGTGCCAGCAGTCCCCCGTCAGGGGGAGGAGGAAACATTCAGTACTTC. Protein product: CASSPPSGGGGNIQYF.

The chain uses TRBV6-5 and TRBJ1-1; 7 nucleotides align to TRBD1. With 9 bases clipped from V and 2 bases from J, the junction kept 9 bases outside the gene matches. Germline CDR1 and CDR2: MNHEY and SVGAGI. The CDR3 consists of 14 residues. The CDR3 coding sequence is TGTGCCAGTGCAGGGGGTTCGGGTAACACTGAAGCTTTCTTT. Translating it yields CASAGGSGNTEAFF.

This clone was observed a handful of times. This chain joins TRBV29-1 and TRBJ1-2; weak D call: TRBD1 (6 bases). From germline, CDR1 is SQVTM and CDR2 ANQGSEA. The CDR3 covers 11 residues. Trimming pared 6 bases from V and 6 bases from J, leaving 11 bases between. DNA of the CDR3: TGCAGCGTGGACAGAGCACATGGCTACACCTTC. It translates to CSVDRAHGYTF.

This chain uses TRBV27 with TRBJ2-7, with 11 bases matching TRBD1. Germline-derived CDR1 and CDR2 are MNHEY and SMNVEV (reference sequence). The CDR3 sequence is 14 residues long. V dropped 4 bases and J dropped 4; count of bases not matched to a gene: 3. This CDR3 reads CASSSDRGLYEQYF. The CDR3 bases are TGTGCCAGCAGTTCGGACAGGGGGCTATACGAGCAGTACTTC.

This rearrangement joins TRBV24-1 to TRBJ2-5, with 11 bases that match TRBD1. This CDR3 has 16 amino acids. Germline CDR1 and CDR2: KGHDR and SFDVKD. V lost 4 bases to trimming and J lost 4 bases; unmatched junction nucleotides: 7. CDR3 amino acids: CATSDSGQGERETQYF. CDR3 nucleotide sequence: TGTGCCACCAGTGACTCGGGACAGGGGGAGAGAGAGACCCAGTACTTC.

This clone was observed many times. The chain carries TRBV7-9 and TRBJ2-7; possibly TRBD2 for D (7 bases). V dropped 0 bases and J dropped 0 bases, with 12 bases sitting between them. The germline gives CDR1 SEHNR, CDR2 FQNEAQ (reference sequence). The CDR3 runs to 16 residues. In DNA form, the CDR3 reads TGTGCCAGCAGCTTAGCGACGGGGGGCCGCTCCTACGAGCAGTACTTC. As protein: CASSLATGGRSYEQYF.

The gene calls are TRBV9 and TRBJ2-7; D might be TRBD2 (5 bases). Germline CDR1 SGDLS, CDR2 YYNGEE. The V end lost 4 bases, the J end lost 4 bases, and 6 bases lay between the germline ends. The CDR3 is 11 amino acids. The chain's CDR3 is CASSSGYEQYF. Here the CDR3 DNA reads TGTGCCAGCAGCTCGGGATACGAGCAGTACTTC.

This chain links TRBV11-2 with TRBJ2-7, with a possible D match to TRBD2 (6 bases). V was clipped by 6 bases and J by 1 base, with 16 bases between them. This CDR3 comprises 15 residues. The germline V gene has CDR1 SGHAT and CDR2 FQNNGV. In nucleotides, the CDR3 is TGTGCCAGCAGTTCTTTGAGGAGGGCTTCCTACGAGCAGTACTTC. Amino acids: CASSSLRRASYEQYF.

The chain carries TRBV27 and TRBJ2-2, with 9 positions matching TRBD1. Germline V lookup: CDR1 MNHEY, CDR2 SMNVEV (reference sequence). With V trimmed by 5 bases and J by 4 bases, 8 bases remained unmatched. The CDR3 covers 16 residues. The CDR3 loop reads CASSHGQGLPTGELFF. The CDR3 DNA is TGTGCCAGCAGTCATGGACAGGGGCTACCCACCGGGGAGCTGTTTTTT.

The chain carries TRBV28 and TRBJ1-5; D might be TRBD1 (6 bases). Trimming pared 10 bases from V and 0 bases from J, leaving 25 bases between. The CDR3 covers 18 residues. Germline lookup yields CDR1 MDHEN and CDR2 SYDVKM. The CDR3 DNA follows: TGTGCCACATACAGGACAGCGGATTGGACAGCTAGCAATCAGCCCCAGCATTTT. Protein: CATYRTADWTASNQPQHF.

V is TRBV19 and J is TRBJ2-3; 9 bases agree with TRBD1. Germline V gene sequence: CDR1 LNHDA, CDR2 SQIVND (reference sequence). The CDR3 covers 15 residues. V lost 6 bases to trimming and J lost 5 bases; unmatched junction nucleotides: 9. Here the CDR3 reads CASRAGGQGQDTQYF. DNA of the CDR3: TGTGCCAGTAGAGCCGGGGGACAGGGACAAGATACGCAGTATTTT.